These T cell receptor beta chains were read from a single sample in a study of blood T cell repertoires in COVID-19. Produced via immunoSEQ multiplex PCR; TCRdb's table is partial and in-frame only. The sample consists of 370,000 or so clones, more than 75% of them appearing once. Sequencing input: PBMCs or T cells enriched from blood (not recorded which). The receptor source for this set is a young man who had recovered from COVID-19. CDR3s include the opening cysteine and the closing phenylalanine or tryptophan. The D gene is left open where the match is weak. Clone size appears in some rows only: once, few, many, or a class for an expanded clone.

cdr3_nt cdr3_aa j_call clone_size d_call v_call
TGTGCTAGTGGTTCCCGGACAGGGAACACTGAAGCTTTCTTT CASGSRTGNTEAFF TRBJ1-1 . TRBD1 TRBV12-5
TGCGCCAGCAGCCCAGACAGGGATACTGAAGCTTTCTTT CASSPDRDTEAFF TRBJ1-1 few TRBD1 TRBV5-1
TGTGCCAGCAGTTGGGCTAGCGGGGACTACGAGCAGTACTTC CASSWASGDYEQYF TRBJ2-7 . TRBD2 TRBV6-5
TGTGCCAGTAGTATAAACCCAGGGTCAGGGTACGAGCAGTACTTC CASSINPGSGYEQYF TRBJ2-7 . . TRBV19
TGTGCCAGCAGGCGGGGCTCCTCTGGAAACACCATATATTTT CASRRGSSGNTIYF TRBJ1-3 . . TRBV3-1/TRBV3-2
TGCGCCAGCAGCCAAGATGGTCGGAACCTTCCGGGGGGCGGCTACACCTTC CASSQDGRNLPGGGYTF TRBJ1-2 . . TRBV4-1
TGTGCCAGCAGCGTAAGGAGTGGTAGCACAGATACGCAGTATTTT CASSVRSGSTDTQYF TRBJ2-3 . . TRBV7-2
TGTGCCAGTAGTGCAACCGGGACTTGGGGGGTCGAGCAGTACTTC CASSATGTWGVEQYF TRBJ2-7 . . TRBV19
TGCGCCAGCAGCCTAGGGACAGGGTCTAATGAAAAACTGTTTTTT CASSLGTGSNEKLFF TRBJ1-4 . TRBD1 TRBV5-1
TGTGCCAGCAGGGACAGGGGTAATCAGCCCCAGCATTTT CASRDRGNQPQHF TRBJ1-5 . TRBD1 TRBV12-3/TRBV12-4
TGTGCCAGCAGCGGGACAGGGGTTTCACCCCTCCACTTT CASSGTGVSPLHF TRBJ1-6 . TRBD1 TRBV14
TGTGCCAGCAGCCGGAAGACTTTAGCGGGGGGGATGACAGATACGCAGTATTTT CASSRKTLAGGMTDTQYF TRBJ2-3 . TRBD2 TRBV3-1/TRBV3-2
TGCAGCGTTGAATCACAGGGCGGGAACACTGAAGCTTTCTTT CSVESQGGNTEAFF TRBJ1-1 . . TRBV29-1
TGTGCCAGCAGCCCCGGGACAGCCAACAATGAGCAGTTCTTC CASSPGTANNEQFF TRBJ2-1 once TRBD1 TRBV11-2
TGTGCCAGCAGTCGGTCCACAGGGAGAGGCACTGAAGCTTTCTTT CASSRSTGRGTEAFF TRBJ1-1 . . TRBV7-9
TGTGCCAGCAGCTTAGAACAACCGGAAGCTTTCTTT CASSLEQPEAFF TRBJ1-1 . . TRBV7-9
TGTGCCAGCAGCTTAGATAGGGGGTCGGCTCAGCCCCAGCATTTT CASSLDRGSAQPQHF TRBJ1-5 . . TRBV11-2
TGCGCCAGCAGCTTGCCAGGGTCAGTTGGGGAGCTGTTTTTT CASSLPGSVGELFF TRBJ2-2 . . TRBV5-1
TGTGCTACATCTAGGACAGGGGGTGAAAAACTGTTTTTT CATSRTGGEKLFF TRBJ1-4 . TRBD1 TRBV14
TGTGCCATCAGTGACGGCACACAGTTCGCCATATATTTT CAISDGTQFAIYF TRBJ1-3 once . TRBV10-3
TGTGCCAGCAGCTCACAGGGTTGGAGCAATCAGCCCCAGCATTTT CASSSQGWSNQPQHF TRBJ1-5 . . TRBV5-6
TGTGCCAGCAGTTTCCAGCCCGTTGTAGGGGTCTCTGGCTACACCTTC CASSFQPVVGVSGYTF TRBJ1-2 . . TRBV6-5
TGTGCCAGCAGCATGGGGACTCCCTCGGATGAGCAGTTCTTC CASSMGTPSDEQFF TRBJ2-1 few . TRBV9
TGTGCCAGCAGCCCAGGGGTGGGTGAGCAGTACTTC CASSPGVGEQYF TRBJ2-7 . . TRBV7-9
TGTGCCAGCAAGAAGGGAGGGGGTAGTGGGACTGAAGCTTTCTTT CASKKGGGSGTEAFF TRBJ1-1 few . TRBV2
TGTGCCAGCAGTTTAAGGGGGACTAGAAACACCGGGGAGCTGTTTTTT CASSLRGTRNTGELFF TRBJ2-2 . TRBD2 TRBV28
TGTGCCAGCAGTGAAATAGGGGGTCGTGGCACTGAAGCTTTCTTT CASSEIGGRGTEAFF TRBJ1-1 . . TRBV7-8
TGTGCCAGCAGTGACTCGAGTGGTAATGGCTACACCTTC CASSDSSGNGYTF TRBJ1-2 . . TRBV6-4
TGTGCCAGTAGTAACCAGGGGGTAGGATTCACCGGGGAGCTGTTTTTT CASSNQGVGFTGELFF TRBJ2-2 once TRBD1 TRBV19
TGTGCCAGCATTATCGACAGGTTCTACGAGCAGTACTTC CASIIDRFYEQYF TRBJ2-7 . . TRBV6-5
TGTGCCAGCAGTGAGATGGGGGGGTATGGCTACACCTTC CASSEMGGYGYTF TRBJ1-2 . . TRBV25-1
TGTGCCAGCAGCGCGACAGGGCTCTACGAGCAGTACTTC CASSATGLYEQYF TRBJ2-7 . TRBD1 TRBV9
TGTGCCAGCAGCAAGACCGGGACAGGGAATGAAAAACTGTTTTTT CASSKTGTGNEKLFF TRBJ1-4 . TRBD1 TRBV5-4
TGTGCCAGCAGTTTATTCGGTGAGGGGGCGGCTAACTATGGCTACACCTTC CASSLFGEGAANYGYTF TRBJ1-2 . TRBD1 TRBV27
TGTGCCAGCAGCCTCAGCGGGGGGGCCACAGATACGCAGTATTTT CASSLSGGATDTQYF TRBJ2-3 . TRBD2 TRBV7-9
TGTGCCAGTAGCCCCAGGGTAACTAATGAAAAACTGTTTTTT CASSPRVTNEKLFF TRBJ1-4 . . TRBV19
TGTGCCACCGGGCAGCGGGGGAACGAGCAGTACTTC CATGQRGNEQYF TRBJ2-7 . TRBD2 TRBV7-9
TGTGCCAGCAGCGCTTCTACTGGCGGGAGCGAAAAACTGTTTTTT CASSASTGGSEKLFF TRBJ1-4 . . TRBV9
TGTGCCAGCACCGGAACTGAGGGATTCAATCAGCCCCAGCATTTT CASTGTEGFNQPQHF TRBJ1-5 . . TRBV4-2
TGTGCCAGTAGTCCACAGGGGGCCTATGGCTACACCTTC CASSPQGAYGYTF TRBJ1-2 . TRBD1 TRBV19
TGCGCCAGCAGCCTAGGACAGTCGACATTCGACGAGCAGTACTTC CASSLGQSTFDEQYF TRBJ2-7 . . TRBV5-1
TGTGCCAGCAGCGTAGAGGGACACACATTCTCTGGAAACACCATATATTTT CASSVEGHTFSGNTIYF TRBJ1-3 few . TRBV9
TGTGCCAGCAGTTCGGACAGGCATGGCTACACCTTC CASSSDRHGYTF TRBJ1-2 . TRBD1 TRBV6-5
TGTGCCAGCAGCCCCCGGACTAGCGGGGGGGTGAATGAGCAGTTCTTC CASSPRTSGGVNEQFF TRBJ2-1 . TRBD2 TRBV7-6
TGTGCCAGTAGTAGGACACGAGGAACTAATGAAAAACTGTTTTTT CASSRTRGTNEKLFF TRBJ1-4 . . TRBV19
TGTGCCAGCAGCGTTGACAGGGTGGGCACCGGGGAGCTGTTTTTT CASSVDRVGTGELFF TRBJ2-2 . TRBD1 TRBV9
TGTGCCAGCAGCTTGGGGACTAGCGTATACGAGCAGTACTTC CASSLGTSVYEQYF TRBJ2-7 . TRBD2 TRBV7-2
TGTGCCAGCAGCTCCCAGGGGGATTTTGGCTACACCTTC CASSSQGDFGYTF TRBJ1-2 . TRBD1 TRBV7-2
TGTGCCAGCAGCGCCGGGACAGGGGCTCGAGAAAAACTGTTTTTT CASSAGTGAREKLFF TRBJ1-4 . TRBD1 TRBV9
TGCAGACCAACAGCGGACTATGGCTACACCTTC CRPTADYGYTF TRBJ1-2 . . TRBV20-1
TGTGCCAGCAGCTTAGAAATGGGCGGGGGCGATGTTTACGAGCAGTACTTC CASSLEMGGGDVYEQYF TRBJ2-7 . . TRBV11-2
TGTGCCTGGAGCCTGACTTACGAGCAGTACTTC CAWSLTYEQYF TRBJ2-7 . . TRBV30
TGTGCCAGCAGCTTAGAAGCCCCAATGGGCAAGTACACCGGGGAGCTGTTTTTT CASSLEAPMGKYTGELFF TRBJ2-2 once . TRBV11-3